This T cell receptor beta chain derives from a study of human T cells and chemical hapten exposure. At the level of the study: Sensitization applied 2% DPC to about 2 cm by about 2 cm of upper inner arm skin. Throughout the approximately 25-week study, diphenylcyclopropenone was applied weekly to the patients' scalps.

For this clonotype: A much larger clone differs from this one at a single base, so this may be a read error.

The germline V gene encodes CDR1 SGHRS and CDR2 YFSETQ. This CDR3 is 14 amino acids long. Trimming left V 0 bases short and J 4 bases short, with 11 bases between. Time point defined: patch test 3, about 24 weeks after DPC sensitization. Treatment in this sample: therapeutic diphenylcyclopropenone sensitization with weekly scalp DPC. Blood was drawn before each patch test was applied. Extraction yielded total RNA from whole blood (unfractionated). TCRdb reprocessed the RACE reads with MiXCR, giving one entry per CDR3 protein. The sample gives approximately 90,000 distinct CDR3 sequences, roughly 27% of which show up once; about a tenth is in the top ten.

This specimen consisted of whole blood, obtained in connection with sensitization to the hapten diphenylcyclopropenone (DPC). The clonotype originates from a man aged 40-55 years with alopecia areata. Some clones in this sample may be carry-over from other donors' samples. The chain joins TRBV5-1 to TRBJ2-7; possibly TRBD1 or TRBD2 for D (5 bases each). The CDR3 here is CASSLERGRYEQYF. The CDR3, as DNA: TGCGCCAGCAGCTTGGAGAGGGGCCGATACGAGCAGTACTTC.